The rows below give T cell receptor beta chains drawn from one sample of a study of cytomegalovirus exposure and HLA in healthy donors. Profiling relied on immunoSEQ multiplex PCR, and the TCRdb table lists in-frame clones only, not all of them. The sample yields approximately 110,000 clones, around 63% seen once. The sample consisted of PBMCs. The receptor set was obtained from a man aged 25 to 45 in good health and CMV-seronegative. The CDR3 runs from the conserved cysteine through the conserved F or W. A D gene is named only where the DNA matches it firmly.

d_call,v_call,j_call,cdr3_length,cdr3_aa
TRBD1,TRBV5-1,TRBJ1-2,15,CASSLRGQGNYGYTF
TRBD1,TRBV19,TRBJ1-2,15,CASSRPGQGAGGYTF
TRBD1,TRBV11-1,TRBJ2-1,13,CASSPDRDGEQFF
NA,TRBV29-1,TRBJ1-1,14,CSVEKRQGGTEAFF
TRBD1,TRBV7-9,TRBJ2-5,17,CSSSLGVAGTGSETQYF
NA,TRBV7-3,TRBJ2-7,13,CASSLNSGGEQYF
NA,TRBV28,TRBJ2-7,11,CASSLSREQYF
TRBD1,TRBV6-6,TRBJ2-1,14,CASRGTGGLDEQFF
TRBD1,TRBV11-1,TRBJ2-5,14,CASSSSTTGQTQYF
NA,TRBV6-6,TRBJ1-6,15,CASSKQGKGGSPLHF
NA,TRBV27,TRBJ2-1,13,CASSLTRRHEQFF
TRBD1,TRBV5-1,TRBJ1-1,14,CASSKEGASTEAFF
NA,TRBV4-2,TRBJ1-3,15,CASRDGGMGGNTIYF
TRBD1,TRBV19,TRBJ1-2,18,CASSTLGQGALPDYGYTF
NA,TRBV11-2,TRBJ2-1,14,CASSPLPQGDEQFF
NA,TRBV5-1,TRBJ1-1,15,CASSLAASNPLEAFF
TRBD2,TRBV4-2,TRBJ2-1,16,CASSQDIASGRNEQFF
NA,TRBV11-2,TRBJ2-1,16,CASSFMTVLSYNEQFF
NA,TRBV15,TRBJ2-1,17,CATSFLTRGPLWNEQFF
TRBD1,TRBV28,TRBJ1-1,14,CASNPTGVNTEAFF
NA,TRBV10-3,TRBJ2-5,14,CAISESVGVETQYF
NA,TRBV6-6,TRBJ2-7,16,CASRYQGSPSSYEQYF
NA,TRBV11-2,TRBJ2-3,16,CASSLDGNQGTDTQYF
NA,TRBV4-2,TRBJ1-5,16,CASSQDSQGGYQPQHF
TRBD1,TRBV19,TRBJ1-1,17,CASSIKLRGTGDTEAFF
NA,TRBV11-2,TRBJ1-1,16,CASSSQVGTVNTEAFF
TRBD1,TRBV7-8,TRBJ2-7,13,CASRQGQAYEQYF
NA,TRBV9,TRBJ2-1,11,CASGLYNEQFF
NA,TRBV9,TRBJ1-2,15,CASSVGNQGNYGYTF
NA,TRBV11-3,TRBJ2-7,13,CASSLDYSYEQYF
TRBD1,TRBV7-2,TRBJ2-5,17,CASSQDRGSSVQETQYF
NA,TRBV5-1,TRBJ2-7,12,CASTPGAYEQYF
NA,TRBV11-3,TRBJ1-2,12,CASSPGPGGYTF
NA,TRBV2,TRBJ1-1,12,CASRLTRTEAFF
NA,TRBV7-8,TRBJ1-1,16,CASSLLGGGLNTEAFF